These T cell receptor beta chains were read from a single sample in a study of metastatic and nonmetastatic thyroid tumors. Through MiXCR, TCRdb re-clonotyped the PCR reads. Among 25,000 to 30,000 clones listed, around a quarter were seen once. Sequenced: blood. The source of these receptors is a female donor with papillary thyroid cancer or a benign thyroid nodule (not recorded which). Some clones in this sample may be carry-over from other donors' samples. CDR3s include the opening cysteine and the closing phenylalanine or tryptophan. D genes are given only for firm matches. Clone size is shown for a subset of rows, as once, few, many or a class of expanded clone.

>TRBJ2-5|many|13|TRBD1|TRBV5-1
CASSSGQEETQYF
TGCGCCAGCAGCTCGGGACAGGAAGAGACCCAGTACTTC
>TRBJ1-5|.|18|TRBD1|TRBV30
CAWSVAQGALVGNQPQHF
TGTGCCTGGAGTGTAGCCCAGGGGGCGCTTGTTGGCAATCAGCCCCAGCATTTT
>TRBJ2-3|.|15|.|TRBV27
CASSLSGGSTDTQYF
TGTGCCAGCAGTTTATCGGGGGGTAGCACAGATACGCAGTATTTT
>TRBJ1-6|.|13|TRBD1|TRBV7-2
CASSTRQGLALHF
TGTGCCAGCAGCACCCGACAGGGGTTGGCCCTCCACTTT
>TRBJ1-1|few|12|.|TRBV7-8
CASSSRFTEAFF
TGTGCCAGCAGCTCACGATTCACTGAAGCTTTCTTT
>TRBJ2-2|many|17|TRBD2|TRBV5-1
CASSFVAGVKATGELFF
TGCGCCAGCAGCTTTGTAGCGGGAGTGAAAGCCACCGGGGAGCTGTTTTTT
>TRBJ1-2|few|13|.|TRBV6-1
CASSERKNYGYTF
TGTGCCAGCAGTGAACGGAAAAACTATGGCTACACCTTC
>TRBJ2-5|.|17|TRBD2|TRBV7-9
CASSPAGSGRDFETQYF
TGTGCCAGCAGCCCTGCCGGAAGCGGGAGGGATTTTGAGACCCAGTACTTC
>TRBJ2-7|many|11|.|TRBV4-1
CASSQVREQYF
TGCGCCAGCAGCCAAGTAAGGGAGCAGTACTTC
>TRBJ2-3|.|15|.|TRBV11-2
CASSLLVSDTDTQYF
TGTGCCAGCAGCCTCCTCGTGAGTGACACAGATACGCAGTATTTT
>TRBJ2-4|many|17|.|TRBV7-6
CASSLGAGTPDVNIQYF
TGTGCCAGCAGCTTAGGCGCCGGGACACCGGACGTAAACATTCAGTACTTC
>TRBJ1-6|.|16|TRBD1|TRBV6-1
CASTEQGSSYNSPLHF
TGTGCCAGCACCGAACAGGGGTCCTCCTATAATTCACCCCTCCACTTT
>TRBJ2-7|.|16|.|TRBV7-6
CASSLDSREISYEQYF
TGTGCCAGCAGCTTGGATTCCAGGGAGATCTCCTACGAGCAGTACTTC
>TRBJ2-7|few|12|.|TRBV6-2/TRBV6-3
CASSWAAYEQYF
TGTGCCAGCAGTTGGGCGGCATACGAGCAGTACTTC
>TRBJ2-7|.|16|TRBD1|TRBV5-1
CASSLAGTGGTYEQYF
TGCGCCAGCAGCTTGGCCGGGACAGGGGGTACCTACGAGCAGTACTTC
>TRBJ1-2|.|13|TRBD1|TRBV5-1
CASSGQGAYGYTF
TGCGCCAGCAGCGGACAGGGGGCGTATGGCTACACCTTC
>TRBJ2-2|many|15|.|TRBV18
CASSPRPANTGELFF
TGTGCCAGCTCACCGAGACCAGCGAACACCGGGGAGCTGTTTTTT
>TRBJ1-1|medium-sized|13|TRBD1|TRBV6-2/TRBV6-3
CASSTNRGTEAFF
TGTGCCAGCAGCACAAACAGGGGCACTGAAGCTTTCTTT
>TRBJ1-1|many|13|.|TRBV6-1
CASSGIGGTEAFF
TGTGCCAGCAGTGGAATAGGGGGCACTGAAGCTTTCTTT
>TRBJ2-7|many|15|TRBD1|TRBV10-3
CAISEVQGAIYEQYF
TGTGCCATCAGTGAGGTACAGGGGGCGATCTACGAGCAGTACTTC
>TRBJ1-1|few|11|.|TRBV12-3/TRBV12-4
CPSSLRHEAFF
TGTCCCAGCAGTTTACGCCACGAAGCTTTCTTT
>TRBJ2-1|.|14|.|TRBV20-1
CSARPPLSYNEQFF
TGCAGTGCTAGACCCCCCTTGTCCTACAATGAGCAGTTCTTC
>TRBJ2-1|.|14|TRBD1|TRBV11-2
CASSELTGSGEQFF
TGTGCCAGCAGCGAACTGACAGGGTCGGGGGAGCAGTTCTTC
>TRBJ2-5|many|14|TRBD2|TRBV13
CASSPRGGSETQYF
TGTGCCAGCAGCCCCCGGGGGGGGTCGGAGACCCAGTACTTC
>TRBJ2-1|.|17|.|TRBV6-5
CASSYLPPGALYNEQFF
TGTGCCAGCAGTTACTTACCACCGGGGGCTCTATACAATGAGCAGTTCTTC
>TRBJ2-7|.|18|TRBD1|TRBV19
CASSTPPGPGQNPYEQYF
TGTGCCAGTAGTACTCCACCCGGACCGGGACAGAACCCCTACGAGCAGTACTTC
>TRBJ2-3|few|15|TRBD1|TRBV25-1
CASSEGDRGADTKYF
TGTGCCAGCAGTGAAGGGGACAGGGGAGCAGATACGAAGTATTTT
>TRBJ1-1|many|13|.|TRBV19
CASREQLNTEAFF
TGTGCCAGTAGAGAACAGCTGAACACTGAAGCTTTCTTT
>TRBJ2-7|few|15|.|TRBV7-2
CASSSEGTGPYEQYF
TGTGCCAGCAGCTCGGAGGGAACTGGCCCCTACGAGCAGTACTTC
>TRBJ2-2|many|15|TRBD1|TRBV6-1
CASSPAGTATGELFF
TGTGCCAGCAGTCCAGCTGGGACAGCCACCGGGGAGCTGTTTTTT
>TRBJ2-1|few|14|.|TRBV10-3
CATAGSSSYNEQFF
TGTGCCACTGCAGGGAGTAGCTCCTACAATGAGCAGTTCTTC
>TRBJ1-3|many|17|TRBD1|TRBV30
CAWTSRDRGSVGNTIYF
TGTGCCTGGACGTCCAGGGACAGGGGGAGTGTCGGAAACACCATATATTTT
>TRBJ1-2|.|13|TRBD1|TRBV6-1
CASSQGGASGYTF
TGTGCCAGCAGTCAGGGGGGGGCGAGTGGCTACACCTTC
>TRBJ1-1|few|14|.|TRBV6-1
CASSVEGSGTEAFF
TGTGCCAGCAGTGTCGAGGGGTCAGGCACTGAAGCTTTCTTT
>TRBJ2-3|many|15|TRBD1|TRBV5-1
CASSPGQGARDTQYF
TGCGCCAGCAGCCCGGGACAGGGGGCCAGAGATACGCAGTATTTT
>TRBJ2-2|medium-sized|16|TRBD1|TRBV28
CASSLPDRELTGELFF
TGTGCCAGCAGTTTACCTGACAGGGAACTAACCGGGGAGCTGTTTTTT
>TRBJ1-1|many|15|.|TRBV28
CASSSFPPLNTEAFF
TGTGCCAGCAGTTCTTTCCCACCCCTGAACACTGAAGCTTTCTTT
>TRBJ1-1|medium-sized|12|.|TRBV12-3/TRBV12-4
CASSFGGTEAFF
TGTGCCAGCAGTTTCGGGGGGACTGAAGCTTTCTTT
>TRBJ2-7|medium-sized|14|.|TRBV6-2/TRBV6-3
CASRKHREMGEQYF
TGTGCCAGCAGAAAACACAGGGAAATGGGGGAGCAGTACTTC
>TRBJ2-1|many|19|TRBD2|TRBV6-4
CASSKSTVRGLASPSEQFF
TGTGCCAGCAGTAAATCTACAGTTCGGGGACTAGCATCCCCTTCTGAGCAGTTCTTC
>TRBJ1-1|.|17|TRBD1|TRBV24-1
CATSGQRTGAQYTEAFF
TGTGCCACCAGTGGTCAGCGGACAGGTGCACAGTACACTGAAGCTTTCTTT
>TRBJ2-7|once|15|TRBD2|TRBV20-1
CSARGLAGGRYEQYF
TGCAGTGCTAGAGGGCTAGCGGGAGGTCGTTACGAGCAGTACTTC
>TRBJ2-1|few|13|.|TRBV27
CASSSTSYNEQFF
TGTGCCAGCAGTTCGACTAGTTACAATGAGCAGTTCTTC
>TRBJ2-1|few|16|TRBD1|TRBV7-6
CASSLQGAQGLHEQFF
TGTGCCAGCAGCTTGCAGGGGGCCCAGGGTTTGCATGAGCAGTTCTTC
>TRBJ2-3|many|13|.|TRBV11-2
CASSVRRTDTQYF
TGTGCCAGCAGCGTCAGGCGCACAGATACGCAGTATTTT
>TRBJ1-2|.|13|.|TRBV6-1
CASSVEVNYGYTF
TGTGCCAGCAGCGTTGAGGTTAACTATGGCTACACCTTC
>TRBJ1-2|.|12|.|TRBV4-2
CASSQDGHGYTF
TGTGCCAGCAGCCAAGATGGGCACGGCTACACCTTC
>TRBJ1-5|many|15|.|TRBV5-8
CASSPGTGREQPQHF
TGTGCCAGCAGCCCTGGGACGGGTCGGGAACAGCCCCAGCATTTT
>TRBJ1-3|many|15|.|TRBV9
CASSPGTLLSNTIYF
TGTGCCAGCAGTCCCGGGACACTCCTCTCGAACACCATATATTTT
>TRBJ2-1|.|15|TRBD2|TRBV5-6
CASSTEAGGYTEQFF
TGTGCCAGCAGCACGGAAGCGGGGGGCTACACTGAGCAGTTCTTC
>TRBJ1-4|many|16|TRBD1|TRBV4-1
CASSPTGGSGNEKLFF
TGCGCCAGCAGCCCAACAGGGGGCTCTGGTAATGAAAAACTGTTTTTT
>TRBJ1-1|many|13|.|TRBV11-1
CASSGRMNTEAFF
TGTGCCAGCAGCGGCCGTATGAACACTGAAGCTTTCTTT
>TRBJ2-5|many|13|.|TRBV5-1
CASSNRVQETQYF
TGCGCCAGCAGCAACAGGGTCCAAGAGACCCAGTACTTC
>TRBJ2-7|few|16|TRBD2|TRBV25-1
CASSERLSGSIYEQYF
TGTGCCAGCAGTGAACGACTTAGCGGGAGTATATACGAGCAGTACTTC